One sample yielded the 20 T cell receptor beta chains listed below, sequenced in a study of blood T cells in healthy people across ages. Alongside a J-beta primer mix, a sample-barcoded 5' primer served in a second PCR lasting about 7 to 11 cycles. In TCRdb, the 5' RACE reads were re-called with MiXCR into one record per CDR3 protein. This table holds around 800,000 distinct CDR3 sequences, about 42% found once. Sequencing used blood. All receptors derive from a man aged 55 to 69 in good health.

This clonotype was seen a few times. CDR3 amino acids: CSVGGGEDTGELFF. The DNA of the CDR3 is TGCAGCGTTGGAGGGGGGGAGGACACCGGGGAGCTGTTTTTT. This chain joins TRBV29-1 and TRBJ2-2, with a tentative D call TRBD2 (7 bases). Between the trimmed V and J ends, which lost 4 bases and 3 bases, there was a span of 12 bases. CDR1 is SQVTM, CDR2 ANQGSEA, per germline. The CDR3 runs 14 residues.

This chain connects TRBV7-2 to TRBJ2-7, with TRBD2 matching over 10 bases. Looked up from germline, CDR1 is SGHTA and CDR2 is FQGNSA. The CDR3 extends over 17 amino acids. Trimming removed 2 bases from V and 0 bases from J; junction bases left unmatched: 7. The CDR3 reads CASSLPSGGPSSYEQYF. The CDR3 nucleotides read TGTGCCAGCAGCTTACCTAGCGGGGGCCCGAGCTCCTACGAGCAGTACTTC.

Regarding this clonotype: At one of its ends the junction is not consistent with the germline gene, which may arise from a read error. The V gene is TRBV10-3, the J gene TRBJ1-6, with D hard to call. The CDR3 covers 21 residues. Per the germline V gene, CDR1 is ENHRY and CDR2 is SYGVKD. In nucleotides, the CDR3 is TGTGCCATCAGTGAGTCGTCCTTGAGACAAGGTTTTAGCTCCTATAAGTCACCCCTCCACTTT. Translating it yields CAISESSLRQGFSSYKSPLHF.

Written as DNA, the CDR3 is TGTGCCAGCACTTGGGGACATAACACTGAAGCTTTCTTT. Protein sequence: CASTWGHNTEAFF. This rearrangement joins TRBV6-2 or TRBV6-3 to TRBJ1-1; tentative D call: TRBD1 (6 bases). The CDR3 is made up of 13 amino acids. Germline CDR1 is MNHEY and CDR2 is SVGEGT. V was trimmed by 7 bases and J by 2 bases, leaving 11 bases between them.

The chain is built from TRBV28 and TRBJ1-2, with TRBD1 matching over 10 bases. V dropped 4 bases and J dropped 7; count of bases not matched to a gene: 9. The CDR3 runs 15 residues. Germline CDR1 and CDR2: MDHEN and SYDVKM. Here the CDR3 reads CASSSTDRGGCGYTF. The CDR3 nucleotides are TGTGCCAGCAGTTCCACGGACAGGGGGGGGTGTGGCTACACCTTC.

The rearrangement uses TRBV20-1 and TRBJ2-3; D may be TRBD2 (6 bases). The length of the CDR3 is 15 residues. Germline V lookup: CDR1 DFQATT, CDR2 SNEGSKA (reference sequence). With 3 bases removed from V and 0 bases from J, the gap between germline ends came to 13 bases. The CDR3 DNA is TGCAGTGCTAGTTCTGGCGGGGAGAGCACAGATACGCAGTATTTT. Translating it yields CSASSGGESTDTQYF.

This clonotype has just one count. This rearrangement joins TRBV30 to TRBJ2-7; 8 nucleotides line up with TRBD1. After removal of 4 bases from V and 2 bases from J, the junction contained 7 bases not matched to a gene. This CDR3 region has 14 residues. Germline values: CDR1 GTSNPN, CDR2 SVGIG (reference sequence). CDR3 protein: CAWTPTGATYEQYF. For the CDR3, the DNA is TGTGCCTGGACCCCGACAGGGGCGACCTACGAGCAGTACTTC.

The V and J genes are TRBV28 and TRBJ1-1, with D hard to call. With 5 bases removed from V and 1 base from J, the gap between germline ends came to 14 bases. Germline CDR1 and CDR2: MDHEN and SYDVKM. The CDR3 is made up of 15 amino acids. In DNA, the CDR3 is TGTGCCAGCAGTGGTCCCGGTACCGCGAACACTGAAGCTTTCTTT. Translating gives CASSGPGTANTEAFF.

CDR3 amino acids: CSAGQATGELFF. CDR3 in DNA: TGCAGCGCCGGACAGGCTACCGGGGAGCTGTTTTTT. J is TRBJ2-2 and V is TRBV29-1, with TRBD1 matching 7 bases. Looked up from germline, CDR1 is SQVTM and CDR2 is ANQGSEA. The CDR3 sequence is 12 residues long. J gave up 5 bases and V 7 bases, and 4 bases lay outside the gene matches.

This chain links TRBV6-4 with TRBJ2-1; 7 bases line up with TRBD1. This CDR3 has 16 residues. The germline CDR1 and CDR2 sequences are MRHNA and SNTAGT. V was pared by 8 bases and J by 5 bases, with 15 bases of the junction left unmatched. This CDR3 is CASPRHGTEKDNEQFF. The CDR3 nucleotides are TGTGCCAGCCCCCGACATGGGACAGAAAAGGACAATGAGCAGTTCTTC.

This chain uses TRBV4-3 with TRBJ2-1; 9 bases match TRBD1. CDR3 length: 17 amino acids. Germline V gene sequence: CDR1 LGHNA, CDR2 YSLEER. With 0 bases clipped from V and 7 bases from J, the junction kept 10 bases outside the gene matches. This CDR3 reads CASSQEARGTGSNEQFF. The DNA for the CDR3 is TGCGCCAGCAGCCAAGAAGCCCGGGGGACAGGGTCAAATGAGCAGTTCTTC.

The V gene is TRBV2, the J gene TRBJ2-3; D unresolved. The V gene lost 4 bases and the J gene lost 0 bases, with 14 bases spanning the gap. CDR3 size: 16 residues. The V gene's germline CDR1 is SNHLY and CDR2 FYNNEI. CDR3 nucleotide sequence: TGTGCCAGCAGTGGAGTGGCTACCTCTAGCACAGATACGCAGTATTTT. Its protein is CASSGVATSSTDTQYF.

The CDR3 loop is CASSWDAGERGSQYF. For the CDR3, the DNA is TGCGCCAGCAGCTGGGACGCGGGGGAGAGGGGGTCCCAGTACTTC. The chain couples TRBV5-1 to TRBJ2-5; perhaps TRBD2 as D (7 bases). Per the germline V gene, CDR1 is SGHRS and CDR2 is YFSETQ. Trimming pared 3 bases from V and 9 bases from J, leaving 21 bases between. The CDR3 runs to 15 residues.

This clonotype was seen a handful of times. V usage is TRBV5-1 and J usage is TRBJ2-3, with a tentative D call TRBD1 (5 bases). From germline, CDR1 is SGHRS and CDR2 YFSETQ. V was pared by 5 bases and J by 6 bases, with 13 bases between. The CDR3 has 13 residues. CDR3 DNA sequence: TGCGCCAGCAGTGCCCAGGGAACCGATACGCAGTATTTT. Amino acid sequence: CASSAQGTDTQYF.

As DNA, the CDR3 is TGTGCCAGTACCTCCCCCATGCGCGGGGGGACTGAAGCTTTCTTT. Residues: CASTSPMRGGTEAFF. The chain links TRBV19 to TRBJ1-1, with D possibly being TRBD1 (5 bases). In germline, CDR1 is LNHDA, CDR2 SQIVND (reference sequence). V was cut by 7 bases and J by 5 bases, with 20 bases left in between. This CDR3 contains 15 residues.

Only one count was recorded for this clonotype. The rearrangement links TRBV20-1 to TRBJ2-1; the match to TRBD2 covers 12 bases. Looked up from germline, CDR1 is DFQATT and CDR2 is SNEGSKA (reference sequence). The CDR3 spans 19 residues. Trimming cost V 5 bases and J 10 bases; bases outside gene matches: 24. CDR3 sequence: CSAANGLAGRALSSLEQFF. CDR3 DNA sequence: TGCAGTGCTGCCAATGGACTAGCGGGGAGGGCCTTAAGTAGTTTGGAGCAGTTCTTC.

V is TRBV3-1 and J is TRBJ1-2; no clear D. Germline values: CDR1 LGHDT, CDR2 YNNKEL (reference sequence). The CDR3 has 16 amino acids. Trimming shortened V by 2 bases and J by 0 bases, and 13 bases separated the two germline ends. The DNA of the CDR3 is TGTGCCAGCAGCCAACAAAGACCTCCGTCTAACTATGGCTACACCTTC. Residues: CASSQQRPPSNYGYTF.

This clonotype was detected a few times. The CDR3 loop is CASSQWAGNQPQHF. For the CDR3, the DNA is TGCGCCAGCAGCCAATGGGCAGGGAATCAGCCCCAGCATTTT. The chain recombines TRBV4-3 with TRBJ1-5, with TRBD1 as a possible D gene (5 bases). Germline V gene lookup returns CDR1 LGHNA and CDR2 YSLEER. Trimming took 2 bases from V and 4 from J, leaving 9 bases between them. CDR3 length: 14 residues.

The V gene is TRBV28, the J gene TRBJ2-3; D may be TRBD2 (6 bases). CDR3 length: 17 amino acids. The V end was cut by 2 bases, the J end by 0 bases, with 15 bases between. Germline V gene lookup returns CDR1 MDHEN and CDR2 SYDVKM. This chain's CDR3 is CASSLRGLPSSTDTQYF. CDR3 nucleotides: TGTGCCAGCAGTTTACGGGGACTTCCTTCAAGCACAGATACGCAGTATTTT. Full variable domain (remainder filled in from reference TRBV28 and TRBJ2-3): DVKVTQSSRYLVKRTGEKVFLECVQDMDHENMFWYRQDPGLGLRLIYFSYDVKMKEKGDIPEGYSVSREKKERFSLILESASTNQTSMYLCASSLRGLPSSTDTQYFGPGTRLTVL.

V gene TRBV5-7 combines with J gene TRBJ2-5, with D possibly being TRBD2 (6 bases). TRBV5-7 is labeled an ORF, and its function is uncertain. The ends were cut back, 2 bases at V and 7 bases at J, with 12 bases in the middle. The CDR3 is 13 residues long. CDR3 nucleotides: TGTGCCAGCAGCTTTGTCTGGGGAGGGACCCAGTACTTC. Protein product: CASSFVWGGTQYF.